A selection of T cell receptor beta chains follows, all from one sample in a study of blood T cell repertoires in COVID-19. Profiled with immunoSEQ multiplex PCR; TCRdb holds only in-frame clones, not every one. The sample shows around 150,000 clones, 65% to 85% of them seen only once. The specimen sequenced was peripheral blood. These receptor sequences come from a woman aged 55-69 years with acute or convalescent COVID-19. The CDR3 runs from the conserved cysteine through the conserved F or W. Fields, in order: D gene, V gene, clone size, J gene, CDR3 DNA, CDR3 protein. A D gene is named only where the DNA matches it firmly. Only some rows state a clone size, as once, few, many or a class for expanded clones.

-	TRBV28	-	TRBJ1-5	TGTGCCAGCGGGTTACTAAATCAGCCCCAGCATTTT	CASGLLNQPQHF
-	TRBV6-2/TRBV6-3	-	TRBJ2-1	TGTGCCAGCAGCAGACTAGTAAACGAGCAGTTCTTC	CASSRLVNEQFF
TRBD2	TRBV3-1/TRBV3-2	-	TRBJ2-7	TGTGCCAGCAGCCGGACTAGCGGAACCTACGAGCAGTACTTC	CASSRTSGTYEQYF
TRBD1	TRBV14	-	TRBJ1-4	TGTGCCAGCAGCCAGTCCCGGACAGGGGGGCATGAAAAACTGTTTTTT	CASSQSRTGGHEKLFF
-	TRBV5-1	few	TRBJ2-7	TGCGCCAGCAGCTTGGGGACAAAGACCTACGAGCAGTACTTC	CASSLGTKTYEQYF
-	TRBV29-1	once	TRBJ2-5	TGCAGCGTTGTGGGGGGTGGGAAAGAGACCCAGTACTTC	CSVVGGGKETQYF
TRBD1	TRBV3-1/TRBV3-2	-	TRBJ1-2	TGTGCCAGCAGCCCCCGGCCACAGGGGGCTAACTATGGCTACACCTTC	CASSPRPQGANYGYTF
-	TRBV5-6	-	TRBJ2-3	TGTGCCAGCAGCGTGTACACAGATACGCAGTATTTT	CASSVYTDTQYF
TRBD1	TRBV6-5	few	TRBJ2-5	TGTGCCAGCAGGGGGGACAGACCTCAAGAGACCCAGTACTTC	CASRGDRPQETQYF
-	TRBV9	few	TRBJ1-3	TGTGCCAGCAGCGTAGGACAGGGAAACACCATATATTTT	CASSVGQGNTIYF
TRBD1	TRBV13	-	TRBJ1-2	TGTGCCAGCAGCTTACAGCCCGGACAGGCCGTAAACTATGGCTACACCTTC	CASSLQPGQAVNYGYTF
TRBD2	TRBV24-1	-	TRBJ2-2	TGTGCCACCAGTGGCCTGACTAGCGGGAAGATACTGTCCGGGGAGCTGTTTTTT	CATSGLTSGKILSGELFF
-	TRBV7-8	-	TRBJ1-5	TGTGCCAGCAGCATAAACAGGGATCAGCCCCAGCATTTT	CASSINRDQPQHF
-	TRBV2	-	TRBJ1-6	TGTGCCAGCAGCGAACTCGAGGGGGAGCCCCCCCACTTT	CASSELEGEPPHF
-	TRBV5-1	once	TRBJ2-7	TGCGCCAGCAGCGGGGACAACTCCTACGAGCAGTACTTC	CASSGDNSYEQYF
TRBD1	TRBV28	-	TRBJ1-2	TGTGCCATAGAAGGGGGCGGAAAATATGGCTACACCTTC	CAIEGGGKYGYTF
-	TRBV9	-	TRBJ2-5	TGTGCCAGCAGCGTAGGGGCGGGCCAAGAGACCCAGTACTTC	CASSVGAGQETQYF
-	TRBV10-2	-	TRBJ2-5	TGCGCCAGCAGGGTCAACGGAGGGGTCGGCAAGACCCAGTACTTC	CASRVNGGVGKTQYF
TRBD2	TRBV6-1	-	TRBJ2-7	TGTGCCAGCAGTGAAGCGTCTAGCGGGAGTTCCTACGAGCAGTACTTC	CASSEASSGSSYEQYF
-	TRBV2	-	TRBJ2-1	TGTGCCAGCAGTGAACTAGCTCACGGGATCGACGATGAGCAGTTCTTC	CASSELAHGIDDEQFF
-	TRBV6-5	-	TRBJ2-7	TGTGCCAGCAGGCCATCTCAGGGCTCCGAGCAGTACTTC	CASRPSQGSEQYF
TRBD2	TRBV27	-	TRBJ2-2	TGTGCCAGCAGTTGGAGACTAGCGGGAGGGCTAGGCGCCGGGGAGCTGTTTTTT	CASSWRLAGGLGAGELFF
TRBD1	TRBV2	-	TRBJ2-2	TGTGCCAGCAGCGGGACAGACCCGAACACCGGGGAGCTGTTTTTT	CASSGTDPNTGELFF
TRBD1	TRBV28	-	TRBJ1-2	TGTGCCAGCAATCCAGGGGGCTATGGCTACACCTTC	CASNPGGYGYTF
-	TRBV6-5	-	TRBJ1-3	TGTGCCAGCAGTTACTCGATGGGGGGAAGTGGCACCATATATTTT	CASSYSMGGSGTIYF